A selection of T cell receptor beta chains follows, all from one sample in a study of blood T cell repertoires in COVID-19. Generated by immunoSEQ multiplex PCR, the TCRdb table keeps only in-frame clones and is missing some. The profile shows some 290,000 clones, around nine tenths of them singletons. Input material: PBMCs or T cells enriched from blood (not recorded which). Receptors originate from a woman aged 30 to 39 who had been exposed to COVID-19. Both conserved end residues are part of each CDR3. Each record gives: clone size, V gene, J gene, D gene, CDR3 protein, CDR3 DNA. The D gene is left open where the match is weak. The size of a clone is reported for some rows only, either as once, few or many, or as a class for expanded clones.

NA	TRBV19	TRBJ1-2	NA	CASSIGLFVALPRYGYTF	TGTGCCAGTAGTATCGGCCTCTTCGTAGCCCTGCCTCGCTATGGCTACACCTTC
NA	TRBV4-3	TRBJ1-2	NA	CASSQDPYFNYGYTF	TGCGCCAGCAGCCAAGATCCGTATTTCAACTATGGCTACACCTTC
once	TRBV5-1	TRBJ1-1	NA	CASSLVGPGWTEAFF	TGCGCCAGCAGCTTGGTGGGTCCGGGTTGGACTGAAGCTTTCTTT
few	TRBV21-1	TRBJ1-5	NA	CASRRGHQPQHF	TGTGCCAGCAGGCGAGGGCATCAGCCCCAGCATTTT
NA	TRBV3-1/TRBV3-2	TRBJ2-3	NA	CASSPRLPGDTQYF	TGTGCCAGCAGCCCCCGACTACCTGGCGATACGCAGTATTTT
NA	TRBV5-1	TRBJ2-2	NA	CASSFNANTGELFF	TGCGCCAGCAGCTTTAATGCGAACACCGGGGAGCTGTTTTTT
NA	TRBV13	TRBJ2-7	NA	CASSLEQEKNEQYF	TGTGCCAGCAGCTTAGAACAGGAGAAGAACGAGCAGTACTTC
NA	TRBV19	TRBJ1-1	NA	CASSASMNTEAFF	TGTGCCAGTAGTGCGTCCATGAACACTGAAGCTTTCTTT
NA	TRBV18	TRBJ2-5	TRBD1	CASSPPDRGQETQYF	TGTGCCAGCTCTCCCCCAGACAGGGGGCAAGAGACCCAGTACTTC
NA	TRBV29-1	TRBJ2-7	TRBD1	CSAEGGTGGPDEQYF	TGCAGCGCCGAAGGGGGGACAGGTGGCCCGGACGAGCAGTACTTC
NA	TRBV4-1	TRBJ1-5	NA	CASSQDSGELYQPQHF	TGCGCCAGCAGCCAAGATTCGGGGGAGCTTTATCAGCCCCAGCATTTT
NA	TRBV9	TRBJ1-2	TRBD1	CASSSEGGWYGYTF	TGTGCCAGCAGCTCAGAAGGGGGCTGGTATGGCTACACCTTC
NA	TRBV7-9	TRBJ1-2	NA	CASSLVAAGGNYGYTF	TGTGCCAGCAGCTTAGTCGCGGCAGGAGGGAACTATGGCTACACCTTC
NA	TRBV30	TRBJ2-4	TRBD2	CAWTPGLAGGQPPPAKNIQYF	TGTGCCTGGACGCCGGGACTAGCGGGGGGCCAACCCCCCCCAGCCAAAAACATTCAGTACTTC
once	TRBV18	TRBJ1-2	NA	CASSPLPYREGWIDGYTF	TGTGCCAGCTCACCACTACCTTACAGGGAGGGTTGGATTGATGGCTACACCTTC
NA	TRBV4-3	TRBJ2-7	NA	CASSQDRDDEQYF	TGCGCCAGCAGCCAAGATCGGGATGACGAGCAGTACTTC